This TCR beta chain derives from a study of blood T cells in healthy people across ages. Study results and caveats: Measured against age, TCR beta diversity per million T cells decreased in a roughly linear manner.

On this clonotype: Its antigen is unidentified.

Primers used in a second PCR of roughly 6 to 11 cycles were a sample-barcoded 5' primer and a J-beta primer mix. Unique molecular identifiers of 12 random nucleotides labeled each cDNA. MiXCR, run by TCRdb on the 5' RACE reads, gives a single entry per CDR3 protein. The sample lists over 700,000 distinct CDR3 sequences; about 48% were seen once. The specimen sequenced was blood. The receptor was derived from an elderly man in good health.

The CDR3 DNA follows: TGTGCCAGCAGTGATTATTTGCCCCCGGTAATTAATGAAAAACTGTTTTTT. It is translated as CASSDYLPPVINEKLFF. This chain joins TRBV2 and TRBJ1-4, with no clear D. Looked up from germline, CDR1 is SNHLY and CDR2 is FYNNEI. Trimming took off 3 bases at V and 4 bases at J, with 18 bases between the two ends. There are 17 residues in the CDR3.